This TCR beta chain was documented in a study of shared clonotypes between healthy human individuals. Study-wide results and limits: Incompleteness in sorted-subset sequencing, despite large depth, was shown by rarefaction.

Profiled with immunoSEQ multiplex PCR; TCRdb holds only in-frame clones, not every one. This table has about 1,800,000 clones, about 95% appearing once. Germline values: CDR1 SEHNR, CDR2 FQNEAQ (reference sequence). The trim removed 4 bases at V and 2 bases at J, leaving 6 bases unmatched. The CDR3 is 15 amino acids. Terminally differentiated effector memory CD45RA+ cells were excluded by CCR7 positive selection of CD45RO-negative cells. Adult donors, all healthy and HIV-negative, had no recent acute infections or vaccinations. As concerns this clone: The antigen is not known.

This chain links TRBV7-9 with TRBJ2-7; 9 nucleotides match TRBD1. The clonotype originates from a man in his late teens or twenties in good health. Sequenced material: naive CD8+ T cells sorted from blood. CDR3 residues: CASSSQDRGAYEQYF. CDR3 sequence (DNA): TGTGCCAGCAGCTCCCAGGACAGGGGAGCCTACGAGCAGTACTTC.